The 23 T cell receptor beta chains below were found in one sample sequenced in a study of control samples from healthy donors and cancer patients. Profiling relied on immunoSEQ multiplex PCR, and the TCRdb table lists in-frame clones only, not all of them. The sample has 150,000 to 200,000 clones; 91% are singletons. The sequenced material came from blood. All receptors come from a woman aged 25-40 years in good health.

This sequence joins TRBV6-2 or TRBV6-3 and TRBJ1-6; a possible D gene is TRBD1 (5 bases). V lost 2 bases, J lost 6 bases, and 8 bases lay in between. CDR1 is MNHEY, CDR2 SVGEGT, per germline. This CDR3 comprises 14 residues. The DNA for the CDR3 is TGTGCCAGCAGTTACGGGGGAGTTAATTCACCCCTCCACTTT. Residues: CASSYGGVNSPLHF.

Here the CDR3 reads CASSLEPGGFQETQYF. The CDR3 DNA reads TGTGCCAGCAGCTTGGAACCGGGGGGTTTCCAAGAGACCCAGTACTTC. This sequence joins TRBV5-6 and TRBJ2-5, with 7 bases that match TRBD2. Germline V gene lookup returns CDR1 SGHDT and CDR2 YYEEEE. The V and J ends lost 0 bases and 1 base, in that order; junction bases with no gene match: 6. There are 16 residues in the CDR3. The whole variable domain, filled in from reference TRBV5-6 and TRBJ2-5, reads DAGVTQSPTHLIKTRGQQVTLRCSPKSGHDTVSWYQQALGQGPQFIFQYYEEEERQRGNFPDRFSGHQFPNYSSELNVNALLLGDSALYLCASSLEPGGFQETQYFGPGTRLLVL.

This clone was recorded only once. This chain uses TRBV11-2 with TRBJ2-7; D possibly corresponds to TRBD2 (6 bases). Germline values: CDR1 SGHAT, CDR2 FQNNGV. V was cut by 5 bases and J by 3 bases, with 14 bases left in between. The CDR3 length is 14 residues. CDR3 nucleotides: TGTGCCAGCAGCGAGCGGGTGACCTTCTACGAGCAGTACTTC. Translating it yields CASSERVTFYEQYF.

This clone has just one count. The chain couples TRBV28 to TRBJ2-1; 7 nucleotides align to TRBD1. The CDR3 length is 17 residues. J lost 7 bases, V lost 3 bases, and 15 bases had no gene match. Germline V CDR1 and CDR2: MDHEN, SYDVKM. CDR3 bases: TGTGCCAGCAGTTTCTTCGTTAAGGGAGACAGGGATAATGAGCAGTTCTTC. This gives the protein CASSFFVKGDRDNEQFF.

The CDR3 coding sequence is TGTGCCAGCAGTTGGGGACAGGTCACCGGGGAGCTGTTTTTT. Translated: CASSWGQVTGELFF. The V gene is TRBV27, the J gene TRBJ2-2, with 8 bases that match TRBD1. CDR3 size: 14 residues. The junction had 2 bases not matched to a gene; V was cut back by 4 bases and J by 4 bases. Germline V gives CDR1 MNHEY, CDR2 SMNVEV (reference sequence).

About this clone: One junction end disagrees with the germline gene, perhaps due to a read error. This chain uses TRBV7-7 with TRBJ2-2, with 10 bases matching TRBD2. The CDR3 contains 15 residues. Germline lookup yields CDR1 SSHAT and CDR2 FNYEAQ (reference sequence). The CDR3 bases are TGTGCTAGCAGCCGGACTAGCGGGAACACCGGGGAGCTGTTTTTT. This encodes CASSRTSGNTGELFF. The full variable domain, its missing parts supplied by reference TRBV7-7 and TRBJ2-2, is GAGVSQSPRYKVTKRGQDVTLRCDPISSHATLYWYQQALGQGPEFLTYFNYEAQPDKSGLPSDRFSAERPEGSISTLTIQRTEQRDSAMYRCASSRTSGNTGELFFGEGSRLTVL.

The rearrangement uses TRBV29-1 and TRBJ2-7, with 11 positions matching TRBD1. From germline, CDR1 is SQVTM and CDR2 ANQGSEA. V shed 7 bases, J shed 4 bases, and the junction held 6 bases outside the gene matches. The CDR3 is 13 amino acids. As DNA, the CDR3 is TGCAGCGCTGGGACAGGGGGTAAATACGAGCAGTACTTC. Translated: CSAGTGGKYEQYF.

The chain links TRBV2 to TRBJ1-1; a possible D gene is TRBD1 (6 bases). There are 17 residues in the CDR3. V lost 6 bases and J 2 bases, leaving 22 bases between the germline ends. The germline V gene has CDR1 SNHLY and CDR2 FYNNEI. The CDR3 reads CASRKGGGGGGNTEAFF. CDR3 nucleotide sequence: TGTGCCAGCAGGAAAGGGGGAGGCGGGGGCGGAAACACTGAAGCTTTCTTT.

The chain couples TRBV27 to TRBJ1-4; D is possibly TRBD1 (6 bases). Germline V lookup: CDR1 MNHEY, CDR2 SMNVEV (reference sequence). The length of the CDR3 is 16 residues. Trimming shortened V by 2 bases and J by 0 bases, and 10 bases separated the two germline ends. This CDR3 is CASSLGWTATNEKLFF. CDR3 DNA: TGTGCCAGCAGTTTAGGGTGGACAGCAACTAATGAAAAACTGTTTTTT.

The chain couples TRBV18 to TRBJ1-4; D is ambiguous. V shed 1 base and J shed 3 bases, with 9 bases lying between them. This CDR3 spans 15 amino acids. The germline V gene encodes CDR1 KGHSH and CDR2 LQKENI. Here the CDR3 DNA reads TGTGCCAGCTCACCACTCGGCACGCCTAATGAAAAACTGTTTTTT. Protein: CASSPLGTPNEKLFF.

The rearrangement links TRBV5-6 to TRBJ2-7, with D perhaps TRBD2 (6 bases). CDR3 length: 14 amino acids. Trimming removed 3 bases at V and 1 base at J, with 11 bases between. Germline V gene lookup returns CDR1 SGHDT and CDR2 YYEEEE. The CDR3 protein is CASSWGLESYEQYF. The CDR3 bases are TGTGCCAGCAGCTGGGGACTGGAATCCTACGAGCAGTACTTC.

The chain uses TRBV19 and TRBJ1-5; D possibly corresponds to TRBD1 (6 bases). From germline, CDR1 is LNHDA and CDR2 SQIVND (reference sequence). The CDR3 loop spans 15 amino acids. The ends were cut back, 4 bases at V and 0 bases at J, with 10 bases in the middle. CDR3 in DNA: TGTGCCAGTAGTACTTGGACAGATAGCAATCAGCCCCAGCATTTT. Translated: CASSTWTDSNQPQHF.

The V and J genes are TRBV29-1 and TRBJ1-2; 9 nucleotides line up with TRBD1. The germline gives CDR1 SQVTM, CDR2 ANQGSEA. The CDR3 sequence is 12 residues long. J was trimmed by 8 bases and V by 6 bases; bases with no gene match: 7. The CDR3, as DNA: TGCAGCGTGGGACAGGGCCCCTACGGCTACACCTTC. Protein sequence: CSVGQGPYGYTF.

The rearrangement links TRBV6-1 to TRBJ1-5; unclear D gene. Germline values: CDR1 MNHNS, CDR2 SASEGT. Trimming removed 1 base from V and 7 bases from J, with 8 bases in between. This CDR3 region has 13 residues. The DNA of the CDR3 is TGTGCCAGCAGTGAAGGGCTTTGGCAGCCCCAGCATTTT. It is translated as CASSEGLWQPQHF.

The V gene is TRBV12-3 or TRBV12-4, the J gene TRBJ1-5, with D tentatively TRBD1 (5 bases). The V gene lost 3 bases and the J gene lost 5 bases, with 8 bases spanning the gap. This CDR3 has 13 amino acids. The CDR3 loop is CASSFLRDQPQHF. CDR3 nucleotides: TGTGCCAGCAGTTTCCTCAGGGATCAGCCCCAGCATTTT.

The chain combines TRBV9 with TRBJ1-3, with D tentatively TRBD1 (5 bases). Germline V gene data show CDR1 as SGDLS and CDR2 as YYNGEE. The CDR3 spans 15 residues. V gave up 0 bases and J gave up 0 bases, with 7 bases separating them. The CDR3 protein is CASSVEGSSGNTIYF. For the CDR3, the DNA is TGTGCCAGCAGCGTAGAGGGGAGCTCTGGAAACACCATATATTTT.

V usage is TRBV5-1 and J usage is TRBJ1-5; D is unresolved. Germline CDR1 reads SGHRS; CDR2 reads YFSETQ. The CDR3 contains 15 residues. V was cut by 4 bases and J by 2 bases, with 13 bases left in between. The CDR3 sequence: CASSLGVDGNQPQHF. In DNA, the CDR3 is TGCGCCAGCAGCCTCGGGGTGGATGGCAATCAGCCCCAGCATTTT.

This clone counts as medium-sized. V usage is TRBV5-4 and J usage is TRBJ2-7, with 8 bases lining up with TRBD1. J lost 6 bases, V lost 4 bases, and 3 bases had no gene match. The CDR3 sequence is 12 residues long. Germline values: CDR1 SGHNT, CDR2 YYREEE (reference sequence). The CDR3 DNA follows: TGTGCCAGCAGCACGCAGGGGGCCGAGCAGTACTTC. It encodes CASSTQGAEQYF.

Concerning this clone itself: This CDR3 is also generated by other DNA sequences in the sample. The chain joins TRBV6-2 or TRBV6-3 to TRBJ2-5; D is uncertain. Germline values: CDR1 MNHEY, CDR2 SVGEGT. This CDR3 has 14 residues. Trimming took 2 bases from V and 2 from J, leaving 9 bases between them. CDR3 coding DNA: TGTGCCAGCAGTTACGGGTCCGCTCAAGAGACCCAGTACTTC. It translates to CASSYGSAQETQYF.

The chain carries TRBV19 and TRBJ2-1; 11 bases align to TRBD2. The CDR3 is made up of 14 amino acids. J lost 6 bases, V lost 5 bases, and 3 bases had no gene match. Germline V CDR1 and CDR2: LNHDA, SQIVND (reference sequence). CDR3 nucleotides: TGTGCCAGTAGTCTCCTAGCGGGGGGCAATGAGCAGTTCTTC. Its protein is CASSLLAGGNEQFF.

V gene TRBV6-5 combines with J gene TRBJ1-1; D not resolved. V lost 6 bases and J 2 bases, leaving 7 bases between the germline ends. The CDR3 is 12 amino acids. The germline CDR1 and CDR2 sequences are MNHEY and SVGAGI. The CDR3 loop reads CASSTYNTEAFF. CDR3 nucleotide sequence: TGTGCCAGCAGCACATACAACACTGAAGCTTTCTTT.

The rearrangement links TRBV5-4 to TRBJ1-6, with a weak D call TRBD1 (5 bases). With 0 bases removed from V and 7 bases from J, the gap between germline ends came to 11 bases. Germline assignment: CDR1 SGHNT and CDR2 YYREEE (reference sequence). The CDR3 consists of 15 residues. This CDR3 reads CASSLDGGRNSPLHF. CDR3 nucleotides: TGTGCCAGCAGCTTGGATGGGGGGAGGAATTCACCCCTCCACTTT.

The chain is built from TRBV5-1 and TRBJ1-6, with 7 bases fitting TRBD1. Unmatched junction bases numbered 6, after V lost 0 bases and J lost 0 bases. From germline, CDR1 is SGHRS and CDR2 YFSETQ. The length of the CDR3 is 18 residues. The CDR3 loop reads CASSLAPTGNSYNSPLHF. Here the CDR3 DNA reads TGCGCCAGCAGCTTGGCCCCGACAGGGAACTCCTATAATTCACCCCTCCACTTT.